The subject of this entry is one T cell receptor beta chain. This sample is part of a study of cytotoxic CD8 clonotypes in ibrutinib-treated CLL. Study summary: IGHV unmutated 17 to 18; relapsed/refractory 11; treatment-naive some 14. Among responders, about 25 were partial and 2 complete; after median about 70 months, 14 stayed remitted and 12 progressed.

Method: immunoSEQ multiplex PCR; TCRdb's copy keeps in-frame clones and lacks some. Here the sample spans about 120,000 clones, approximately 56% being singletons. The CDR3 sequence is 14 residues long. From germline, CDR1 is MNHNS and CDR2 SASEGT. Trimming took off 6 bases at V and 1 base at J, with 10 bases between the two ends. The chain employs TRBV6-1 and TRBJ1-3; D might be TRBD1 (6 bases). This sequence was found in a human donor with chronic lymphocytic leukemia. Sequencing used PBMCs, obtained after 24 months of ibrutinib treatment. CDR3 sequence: CASSLDRSGNTIYF. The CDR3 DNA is TGTGCCAGCAGCTTAGACAGGTCTGGAAACACCATATATTTT.